Reported below is one T cell receptor (beta chain). As yet, its antigen is unknown. Under the ViraFEST assay, PBMC were stimulated with viral peptide pools so that antigen-specific CD4+ T cells expanded. Sequencing was performed afterwards. At the end of less than 12 days of culture, CD4+ T cells were isolated. Convalescent patients had PCR-confirmed SARS-CoV-2 infection between March and December 2020. PBMC were cultured at around 2 million per well with roughly 10 IU/ml IL-2 and 10 ug/ml peptides. Negative control cultures were stimulated with an HIV-1 Nef peptide pool. The germline V gene encodes CDR1 SGHNT and CDR2 YYREEE (reference sequence). V gave up 0 bases and J gave up 7 bases, with 14 bases separating them. The CDR3 totals 15 residues. The data are from a study of vaccination effects on CD4 cells after COVID-19. Background on the study: Each person got two doses of an mRNA SARS-CoV-2 vaccine, BNT162b2 or mRNA-1273. Samples from a couple of convalescent patients were given 16 days and one week before vaccination.

Sequencing used immunoSEQ multiplex PCR; TCRdb keeps in-frame clones, though not all of them. The repertoire includes about 70,000 clones, 73% of them detected once, and about 5% sits in the top ten. V gene TRBV5-4 combines with J gene TRBJ2-1; tentative D call: TRBD2 (5 bases). The source was CD4+ T cells from PBMCs cultured with HIV peptides, collected before COVID-19 vaccination. Subset given: HIV-1 Nef peptide pool negative control/reference culture. The sequence came from a human donor who had a prior SARS-CoV-2 infection. For the CDR3, the DNA is TGTGCCAGCAGCTTGGATCTAGGGAGTTGGAATGAGCAGTTCTTC. As protein: CASSLDLGSWNEQFF.